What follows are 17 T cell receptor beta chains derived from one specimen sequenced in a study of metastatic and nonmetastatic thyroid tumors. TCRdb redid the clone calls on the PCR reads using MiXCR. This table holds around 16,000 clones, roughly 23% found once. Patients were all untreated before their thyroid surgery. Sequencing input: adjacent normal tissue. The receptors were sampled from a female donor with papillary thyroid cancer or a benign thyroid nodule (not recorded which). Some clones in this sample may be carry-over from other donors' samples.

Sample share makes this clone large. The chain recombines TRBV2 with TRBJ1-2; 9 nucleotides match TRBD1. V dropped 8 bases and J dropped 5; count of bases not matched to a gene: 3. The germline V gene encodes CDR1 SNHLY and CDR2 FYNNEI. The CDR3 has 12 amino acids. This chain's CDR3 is CASGQGPYGYTF. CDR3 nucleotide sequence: TGTGCCAGCGGACAGGGGCCGTATGGCTACACCTTC.

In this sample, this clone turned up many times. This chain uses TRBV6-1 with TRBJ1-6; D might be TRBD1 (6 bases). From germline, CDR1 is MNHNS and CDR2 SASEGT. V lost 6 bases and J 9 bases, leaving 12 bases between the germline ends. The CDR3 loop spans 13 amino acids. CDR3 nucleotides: TGTGCCAGCAGCACCACAGGGATTTCACCCCTCCACTTT. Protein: CASSTTGISPLHF.

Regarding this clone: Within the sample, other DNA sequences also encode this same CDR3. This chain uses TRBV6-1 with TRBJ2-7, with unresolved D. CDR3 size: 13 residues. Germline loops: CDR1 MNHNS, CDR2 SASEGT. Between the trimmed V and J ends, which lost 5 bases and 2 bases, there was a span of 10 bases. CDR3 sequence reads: CASSLGPTYEQYF. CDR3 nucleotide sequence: TGTGCCAGCAGTTTAGGTCCCACCTACGAGCAGTACTTC.

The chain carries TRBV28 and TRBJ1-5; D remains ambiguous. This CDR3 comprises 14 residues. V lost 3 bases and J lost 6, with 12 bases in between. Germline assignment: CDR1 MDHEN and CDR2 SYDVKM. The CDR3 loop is CASSLEGQLQPQHF. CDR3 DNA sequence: TGTGCCAGCAGTTTGGAGGGTCAGCTTCAGCCCCAGCATTTT.

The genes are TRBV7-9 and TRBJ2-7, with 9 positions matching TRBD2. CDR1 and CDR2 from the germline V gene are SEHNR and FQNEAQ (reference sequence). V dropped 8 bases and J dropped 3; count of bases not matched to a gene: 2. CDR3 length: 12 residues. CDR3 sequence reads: CASEREVYEQYF. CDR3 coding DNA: TGTGCCAGCGAGCGGGAGGTCTACGAGCAGTACTTC.

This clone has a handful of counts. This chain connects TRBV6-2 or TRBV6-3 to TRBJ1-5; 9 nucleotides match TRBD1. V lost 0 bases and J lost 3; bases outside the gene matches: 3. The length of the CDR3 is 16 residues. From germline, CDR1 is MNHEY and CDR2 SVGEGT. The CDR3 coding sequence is TGTGCCAGCAGTTACTCGGGACAGGGTCACAATCAGCCCCAGCATTTT. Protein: CASSYSGQGHNQPQHF.

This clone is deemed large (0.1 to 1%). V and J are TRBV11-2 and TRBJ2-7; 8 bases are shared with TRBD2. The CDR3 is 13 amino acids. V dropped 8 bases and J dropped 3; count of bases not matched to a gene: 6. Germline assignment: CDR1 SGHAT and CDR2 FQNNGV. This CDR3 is CASGDSGVYEQYF. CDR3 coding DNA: TGTGCCAGCGGGGATAGCGGGGTCTACGAGCAGTACTTC.

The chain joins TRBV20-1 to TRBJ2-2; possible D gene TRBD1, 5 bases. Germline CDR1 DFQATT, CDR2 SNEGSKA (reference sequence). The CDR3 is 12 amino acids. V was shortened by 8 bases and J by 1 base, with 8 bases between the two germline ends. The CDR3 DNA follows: TGCAGTACAAGGGGGAACACCGGGGAGCTGTTTTTT. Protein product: CSTRGNTGELFF.

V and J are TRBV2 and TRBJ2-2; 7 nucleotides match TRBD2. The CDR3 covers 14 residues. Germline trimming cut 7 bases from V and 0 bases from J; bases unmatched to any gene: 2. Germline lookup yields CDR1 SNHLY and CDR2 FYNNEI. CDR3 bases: TGTGCCAGCAACGGGAGGACGAACACCGGGGAGCTGTTTTTT. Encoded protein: CASNGRTNTGELFF.

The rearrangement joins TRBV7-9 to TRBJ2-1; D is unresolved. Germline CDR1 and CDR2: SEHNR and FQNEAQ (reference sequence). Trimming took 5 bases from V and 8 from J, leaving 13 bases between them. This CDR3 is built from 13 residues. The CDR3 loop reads CASSLTILDEQFF. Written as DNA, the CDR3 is TGTGCCAGCAGCCTCACAATTCTGGATGAGCAGTTCTTC.

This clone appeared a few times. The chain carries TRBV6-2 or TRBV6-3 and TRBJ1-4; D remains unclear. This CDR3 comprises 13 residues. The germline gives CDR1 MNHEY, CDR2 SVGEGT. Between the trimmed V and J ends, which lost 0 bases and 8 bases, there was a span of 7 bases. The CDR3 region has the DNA TGTGCCAGCAGTTACTCGAGCCAGGAAAAACTGTTTTTT. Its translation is CASSYSSQEKLFF.

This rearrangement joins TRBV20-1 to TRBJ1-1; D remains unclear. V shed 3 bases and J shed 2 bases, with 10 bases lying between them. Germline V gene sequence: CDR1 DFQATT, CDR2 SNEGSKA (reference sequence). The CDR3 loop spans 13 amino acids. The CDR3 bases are TGCAGTGCTAGTGGTCAGGAAAACACTGAAGCTTTCTTT. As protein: CSASGQENTEAFF.

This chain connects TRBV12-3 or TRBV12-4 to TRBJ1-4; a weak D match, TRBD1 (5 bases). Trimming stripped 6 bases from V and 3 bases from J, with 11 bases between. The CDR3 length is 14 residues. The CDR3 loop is CASRLGTSNEKLFF. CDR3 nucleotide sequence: TGTGCCAGCAGGCTTGGGACCTCTAATGAAAAACTGTTTTTT.

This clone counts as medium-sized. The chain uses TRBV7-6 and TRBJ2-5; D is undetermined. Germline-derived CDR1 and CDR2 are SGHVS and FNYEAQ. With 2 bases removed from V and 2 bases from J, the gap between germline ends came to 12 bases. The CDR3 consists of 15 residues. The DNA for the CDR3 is TGTGCCAGCAGCTTATCCCCGGGCCCACAAGAGACCCAGTACTTC. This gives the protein CASSLSPGPQETQYF.

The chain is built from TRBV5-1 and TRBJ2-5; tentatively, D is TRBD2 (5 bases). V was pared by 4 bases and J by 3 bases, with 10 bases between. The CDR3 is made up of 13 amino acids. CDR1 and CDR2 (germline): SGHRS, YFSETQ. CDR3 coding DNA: TGCGCCAGCAGCCCCGGACTGGAAGAGACCCAGTACTTC. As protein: CASSPGLEETQYF.

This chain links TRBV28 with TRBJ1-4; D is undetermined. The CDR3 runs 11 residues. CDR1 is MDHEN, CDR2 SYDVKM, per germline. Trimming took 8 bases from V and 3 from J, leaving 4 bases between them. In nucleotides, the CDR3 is TGTGCCAGCTGGGCTAATGAAAAACTGTTTTTT. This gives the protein CASWANEKLFF.

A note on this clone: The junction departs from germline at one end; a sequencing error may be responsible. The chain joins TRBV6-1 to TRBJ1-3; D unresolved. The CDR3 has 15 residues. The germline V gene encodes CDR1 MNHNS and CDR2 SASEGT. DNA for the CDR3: TGTGCCAGCAGGAAAGACCGCAACTCTGGAGACACCATATATTTT. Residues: CASRKDRNSGDTIYF.